This T cell receptor beta chain was recorded in a study of molecular identifiers for immune sequencing clone quantification. Study details: In replicates, RNA taken from approximately 20,000 or 100,000 naive CD8 cells was divided five ways, and four portions underwent sequencing. Study results and caveats: Spiked Jurkat TCR RNA equivalent to one cell reportedly surfaced among approximately 990,000 naive cells.

Per germline, CDR1 DFQATT and CDR2 SNEGSKA (reference sequence). Deletions cut 0 bases from V and 5 bases from J, with 19 bases between. This CDR3 contains 16 residues. Naive CD8 T cell sorting was performed on the CD8+CD4-CCR7+CD45RA+ phenotype. Library preparation followed earlier protocols using designated TCR primers. TCRdb used MiXCR to reprocess the PCR reads, holding one entry per CDR3 protein. This sample has around 320,000 distinct CDR3 sequences, with roughly 24% found just once. Regarding this clonotype: What it binds is unknown.

This chain joins TRBV20-1 and TRBJ1-1, with D hard to call. The TCR was taken from a human donor in good health. Some libraries in this study had Jurkat cell RNA spiked in. Sequencing input: naive CD8+ T cells from blood, with Jurkat cell RNA spiked in. Stated subset: FACS-sorted CD8+CD4-CCR7+CD45RA+ naive T cells. DNA for the CDR3: TGCAGTGCTAGAGATCCCCCCCGGGAAGTAGAAACTGAAGCTTTCTTT. Translated: CSARDPPREVETEAFF.